The sequence of this T cell receptor beta chain was determined in a study of blood T cell repertoires in COVID-19. Repertoires were generated with immunoSEQ multiplex PCR, while TCRdb's copy carries only in-frame clones and drops some. In the table there are 150,000 to 200,000 clones, approximately 91% of which are singletons. The CDR3 contains 13 residues. The V and J ends lost 7 bases and 5 bases respectively, with 14 bases between them. Per the germline V gene, CDR1 is SGHNT and CDR2 is YYREEE (reference sequence). Material for sequencing was peripheral blood. The receptor comes from a man aged 18-30 years with acute or convalescent COVID-19. The chain couples TRBV5-4 to TRBJ2-3; tentatively, D is TRBD2 (7 bases). The CDR3 region is CASGIGGGDTQYF. The CDR3 region has the DNA TGTGCCAGCGGGATAGGGGGGGGAGATACGCAGTATTTT.